The rows below give T cell receptor beta chains drawn from one sample of a study of CD8 T cells in Susac syndrome. MiXCR, run by TCRdb on the immunoSEQ multiplex PCR reads, gives a single entry per CDR3 protein. The sample has under 150,000 distinct CDR3 sequences, around 90% seen once. Sequencing used CD8+ T cells from PBMCs. These receptors all stem from a human donor with multiple sclerosis. Each CDR3 is given with its conserved first and last residue. The order of the fields is CDR3 protein, CDR3 DNA, clone size, J gene, D gene, V gene. A D gene is named only where the DNA matches it firmly. Only part of the rows carry a size: once, few, many, or a class if the clone is expanded.

CSVGISGNTIYF TGCAGCGTTGGAATCTCTGGAAACACCATATATTTT once TRBJ1-3 NA TRBV29-1
CASSALVDNSYEQYF TGTGCCAGCAGCGCCCTAGTGGACAACTCCTACGAGCAGTACTTC NA TRBJ2-7 NA TRBV7-9
CASGGYTGELFF TGTGCCAGTGGGGGGTACACCGGGGAGCTGTTTTTT NA TRBJ2-2 NA TRBV19
CASSGEGGTEAFF TGTGCCAGCAGCGGTGAGGGGGGCACTGAAGCTTTCTTT once TRBJ1-1 NA TRBV7-9
CASSLLTGELFF TGTGCCAGCAGTTTACTCACCGGGGAGCTGTTTTTT NA TRBJ2-2 NA TRBV27
CASSQEGPGVEQYF TGTGCCAGCAGCCAAGAGGGGCCGGGGGTTGAGCAGTACTTC NA TRBJ2-7 NA TRBV3-1
CASSFRGWGVAFF TGTGCCAGCAGTTTCAGGGGTTGGGGTGTTGCTTTCTTT once TRBJ1-1 NA TRBV28
CASSYLPGSSYEQYF TGTGCCAGCAGTTATCTACCAGGGAGCTCCTACGAGCAGTACTTC few TRBJ2-7 NA TRBV12-3/TRBV12-4
CAWSAGTSLTYEQYF TGTGCCTGGAGTGCGGGGACTAGCCTAACCTACGAGCAGTACTTC NA TRBJ2-7 TRBD2 TRBV30
CSITGTLNTEAFF TGCAGCATTACCGGGACACTTAACACTGAAGCTTTCTTT NA TRBJ1-1 NA TRBV29-1
CASSPTPNTEAFF TGTGCCAGCTCACCCACGCCGAACACTGAAGCTTTCTTT NA TRBJ1-1 NA TRBV18
CASSFVVGENTEAFF TGTGCCAGCAGTTTCGTGGTGGGAGAGAACACTGAAGCTTTCTTT once TRBJ1-1 NA TRBV12-3/TRBV12-4
CSARRERVEDTQYF TGCAGTGCTAGAAGGGAACGGGTGGAGGATACGCAGTATTTT NA TRBJ2-3 NA TRBV20-1
CASTYGTGRYEQYF TGTGCCAGCACTTACGGGACAGGGCGCTACGAGCAGTACTTC NA TRBJ2-7 TRBD1 TRBV7-8
CASSNLAEGLFYEQYF TGTGCCAGCAGCAATCTAGCGGAGGGCCTTTTCTACGAGCAGTACTTC NA TRBJ2-7 TRBD2 TRBV28
CASREGVTEAFF TGTGCCAGTAGGGAAGGGGTTACTGAAGCTTTCTTT NA TRBJ1-1 NA TRBV19
CATGEGGSQPQHF TGTGCCACGGGAGAGGGCGGCTCCCAGCCCCAGCATTTT NA TRBJ1-5 NA TRBV19
CASSPHQPLDTQYF TGTGCCAGCAGCCCTCACCAGCCGTTGGATACTCAGTATTTT NA TRBJ2-3 NA TRBV14
CASSHPGIGGIGNYGYTF TGTGCCAGCAGCCACCCGGGGATCGGGGGCATCGGGAACTATGGCTACACCTTC NA TRBJ1-2 NA TRBV14
CASSPELVDYGYTF TGTGCCAGCAGCCCGGAGTTGGTCGACTATGGCTACACCTTC few TRBJ1-2 NA TRBV7-2
CASRGLEVANTGELFF TGTGCCAGCAGGGGTCTAGAGGTCGCGAACACCGGGGAGCTGTTTTTT NA TRBJ2-2 NA TRBV12-3/TRBV12-4
CASRGGDQPQHF TGTGCCAGCAGAGGTGGGGATCAGCCCCAGCATTTT NA TRBJ1-5 NA TRBV12-3/TRBV12-4
CASSSRIVGPYNEQFF TGTGCCAGCAGCTCAAGGATAGTGGGGCCCTACAATGAGCAGTTCTTC NA TRBJ2-1 NA TRBV7-8
CASSPPDRQIYEQYF TGTGCCAGCAGCCCTCCCGACAGACAGATCTACGAGCAGTACTTC NA TRBJ2-7 NA TRBV7-9
CASSPHSDVLTF TGTGCCAGCAGCCCGCATAGCGACGTCCTGACTTTC few TRBJ2-6 NA TRBV7-9
CASSNRGSQETQYF TGTGCCAGCAGCAACAGGGGGAGTCAAGAGACCCAGTACTTC NA TRBJ2-5 TRBD1 TRBV5-4
CASSLGLTGGNEQYF TGTGCCAGCAGCTTAGGATTGACAGGGGGGAACGAGCAGTACTTC NA TRBJ2-7 TRBD1 TRBV7-9
CASSVGGDTEAFF TGTGCCAGCAGCGTAGGCGGGGACACTGAAGCTTTCTTT NA TRBJ1-1 NA TRBV9
CASSEEGRFYNEQFF TGTGCCAGCAGCGAGGAAGGGCGGTTCTACAATGAGCAGTTCTTC NA TRBJ2-1 NA TRBV11-2
CASSPSRGTGYYNEQLF TGTGCCAGCAGTCCAAGCAGGGGAACGGGATACTACAATGAGCAGCTCTTC NA TRBJ2-1 NA TRBV12-3/TRBV12-4
CATSVPVGTNEKLFF TGTGCCACCAGCGTCCCCGTTGGCACTAATGAAAAACTGTTTTTT NA TRBJ1-4 NA TRBV15
CSALDAGGPSYNEQFF TGCAGTGCTCTGGATGCGGGAGGGCCTTCCTACAATGAGCAGTTCTTC NA TRBJ2-1 TRBD2 TRBV20-1
CASRERSSYEQYF TGTGCCAGCAGGGAGAGAAGCTCCTACGAGCAGTACTTC NA TRBJ2-7 NA TRBV13
CASSLDGLQPQHF TGTGCCAGCAGTTTGGATGGTTTGCAGCCCCAGCATTTT NA TRBJ1-5 NA TRBV27
CASTPGGSYEQYF TGTGCCAGCACACCAGGGGGAAGCTACGAGCAGTACTTC NA TRBJ2-7 TRBD1 TRBV2